The present TCR beta chain was sequenced within a study of CD8 T cells in ankylosing spondylitis. Regarding the study as a whole: Eight or nine highly homologous variants made up a TCR beta motif that seemed to typify ankylosing spondylitis blood. Clones linked to disease, bearing a CD8+ phenotype, were relatively rare in peripheral blood. In reactive arthritis synovial fluid and blood, some motif variants had been reported before.

This clonotype has at least ten counts. Antigen: not known. 5'-RACE, quantitative and with molecular barcodes, yielded the TCR beta libraries. TCRdb independently ran MiXCR on the 5' RACE reads; one entry per CDR3 protein. Here the sample spans 500,000 to 650,000 distinct CDR3 sequences, approximately 5.3% being singletons. Sequences were obtained from blood, either unsorted or a sorted T cell fraction (not recorded which). The TCR was taken from a male donor with ankylosing spondylitis.

DNA for the CDR3: TGTGCCAGCAGTTTCGTCAGGGTGTCCACCGGGGAGCTGTTTTTT. Translation gives CASSFVRVSTGELFF. This chain joins TRBV28 and TRBJ2-2, with a possible D match to TRBD1 (5 bases). CDR1 and CDR2 from the germline V gene are MDHEN and SYDVKM. V lost 3 bases to trimming and J lost 4 bases, with 12 bases between them. The length of the CDR3 is 15 residues.